These T cell receptor beta chains were read from a single sample in a study of T cells after somatic rescue of genetic block. The repertoire was sequenced with immunoSEQ multiplex PCR; TCRdb's copy has only in-frame clones and lacks some. Of approximately 100,000 clones in the sample, 75% to 90% were seen once. The sample was peripheral blood mononuclear cells (PBMCs). Source of these receptors: a woman between 18 and 30 years old. Each CDR3 is given without its conserved first and last residue.

j_gene | v_gene | CDR3aa
TRBJ2-7 | TRBV5-6 | ASSWSYEQY
TRBJ2-3 | TRBV7-9 | ASSLAGTGGTDTQY
TRBJ2-7 | TRBV6-5 | ASSYSMTGSYEQY
TRBJ2-7 | TRBV5-1 | ASSLALGGSYEQY
TRBJ1-2 | TRBV7-9 | ASSSGQPGTNYGYT
TRBJ1-1 | TRBV19 | ASSIAGRQDEAF
TRBJ2-3 | TRBV10-3 | AISEDSGGGDTQY
TRBJ2-7 | TRBV4-2 | ASSPLGDSLYEQY
TRBJ2-7 | TRBV28 | ASGVGRASYEQY
TRBJ1-1 | TRBV6-1 | ASSADGNTEAF
TRBJ1-3 | TRBV28 | ASRRQGVPSGNTIY
TRBJ2-1 | TRBV28 | ASTLSHEQF
TRBJ1-2 | TRBV4-1 | ASSHGTLEILREIYGYT
TRBJ2-3 | TRBV5-1 | ASSLRTGLGTQY
TRBJ2-1 | TRBV7-2 | ASNQRLAGDEQF
TRBJ1-2 | TRBV11-3 | ASSLAGTGGYGYT
TRBJ2-1 | TRBV7-8 | ASSLVPHPSSYNEQF
TRBJ1-2 | TRBV4-3 | ASSQGGSGYGYT
TRBJ1-4 | TRBV25-1 | ASSDPEGARIEKLF
TRBJ1-2 | TRBV28 | ASSRDRDLYGYT
TRBJ2-1 | TRBV6-4 | ASSTSPNNEQF
TRBJ2-1 | TRBV27 | ASSLVWRMTPF
TRBJ2-7 | TRBV27 | ASSGGPYSEQY
TRBJ1-4 | TRBV21-1 | ASSKVGTGEGNNEKLF
TRBJ1-1 | TRBV7-9 | ASSRVDRGFSEAF
TRBJ1-6 | TRBV11-3 | ASSFQGQRTLH
TRBJ2-1 | TRBV5-8 | ASSPTRLGSEQF
TRBJ1-1 | TRBV30 | AWTVGQVNTEAF
TRBJ2-3 | TRBV27 | ASSLYQYYTDTQY
TRBJ2-7 | TRBV27 | ASKQGAHEQY
TRBJ1-1 | TRBV4-2 | ASSQEPNTEAF
TRBJ2-4 | TRBV14 | ASSPLRGRNIQY
TRBJ1-2 | TRBV6-1 | ASSELAKTYGYT
TRBJ2-4 | TRBV7-6 | ASSSQTQGSIQY
TRBJ1-1 | TRBV15 | ATSIRGLNTEAF
TRBJ2-5 | TRBV7-2 | ASSPSDEETQY
TRBJ1-2 | TRBV27 | ASKGTFLDYGYT